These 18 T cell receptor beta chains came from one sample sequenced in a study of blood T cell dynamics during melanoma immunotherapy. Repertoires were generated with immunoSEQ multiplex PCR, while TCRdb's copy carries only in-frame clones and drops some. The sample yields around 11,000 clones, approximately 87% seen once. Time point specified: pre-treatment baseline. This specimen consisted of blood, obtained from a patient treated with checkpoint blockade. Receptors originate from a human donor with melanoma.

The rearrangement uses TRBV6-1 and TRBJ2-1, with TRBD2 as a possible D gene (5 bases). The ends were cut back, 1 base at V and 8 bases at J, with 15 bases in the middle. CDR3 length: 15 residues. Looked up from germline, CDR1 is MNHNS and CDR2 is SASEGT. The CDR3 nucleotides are TGTGCCAGCAGTGAAGGTCCGCGGCTAGCATATGAGCAGTTCTTC. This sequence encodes CASSEGPRLAYEQFF.

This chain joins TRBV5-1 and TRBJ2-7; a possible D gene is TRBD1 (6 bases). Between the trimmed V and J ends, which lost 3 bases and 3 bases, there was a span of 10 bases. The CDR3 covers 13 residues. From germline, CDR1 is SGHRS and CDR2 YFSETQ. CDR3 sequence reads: CASSYTGNYEQYF. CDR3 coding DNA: TGCGCCAGCAGCTATACAGGGAACTACGAGCAGTACTTC. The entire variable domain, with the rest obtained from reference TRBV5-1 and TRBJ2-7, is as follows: KAGVTQTPRYLIKTRGQQVTLSCSPISGHRSVSWYQQTPGQGLQFLFEYFSETQRNKGNFPGRFSGRQFSNSRSEMNVSTLELGDSALYLCASSYTGNYEQYFGPGTRLTVT.

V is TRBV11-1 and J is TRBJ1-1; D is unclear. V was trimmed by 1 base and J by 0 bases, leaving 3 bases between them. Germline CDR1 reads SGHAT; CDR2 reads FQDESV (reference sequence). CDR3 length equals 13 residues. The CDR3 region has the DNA TGTGCCAGCAGCTTAGGTATGAACACTGAAGCTTTCTTT. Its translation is CASSLGMNTEAFF.

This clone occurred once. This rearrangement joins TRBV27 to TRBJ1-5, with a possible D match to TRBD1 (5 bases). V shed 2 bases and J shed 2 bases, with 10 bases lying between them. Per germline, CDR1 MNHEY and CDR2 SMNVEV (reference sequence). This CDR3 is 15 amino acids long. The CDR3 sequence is CASSLRTTGNQPQHF. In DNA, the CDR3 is TGTGCCAGCAGTTTAAGGACAACCGGCAATCAGCCCCAGCATTTT.

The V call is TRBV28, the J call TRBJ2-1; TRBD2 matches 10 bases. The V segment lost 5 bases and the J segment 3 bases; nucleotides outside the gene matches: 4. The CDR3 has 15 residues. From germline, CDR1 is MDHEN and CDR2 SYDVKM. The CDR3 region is CASSPIAGGYNEQFF. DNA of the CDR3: TGTGCCAGCAGTCCAATAGCGGGGGGCTACAATGAGCAGTTCTTC.

CDR3 loop: CASSLKGVFTNTDTQYF. The CDR3 DNA is TGTGCCAGCAGTTTGAAAGGGGTTTTTACTAACACAGATACGCAGTATTTT. The chain employs TRBV28 and TRBJ2-3, with a weak D call TRBD1 (5 bases). Germline V gene sequence: CDR1 MDHEN, CDR2 SYDVKM. The V end was cut by 3 bases, the J end by 2 bases, with 18 bases between. The CDR3 has 17 residues.

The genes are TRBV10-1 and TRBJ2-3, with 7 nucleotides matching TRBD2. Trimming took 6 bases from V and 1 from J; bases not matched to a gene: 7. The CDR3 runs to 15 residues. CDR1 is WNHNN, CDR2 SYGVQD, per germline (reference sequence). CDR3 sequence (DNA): TGCGCCAGCAGCGGGGGGACTATCCGCACAGATACGCAGTATTTT. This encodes CASSGGTIRTDTQYF.

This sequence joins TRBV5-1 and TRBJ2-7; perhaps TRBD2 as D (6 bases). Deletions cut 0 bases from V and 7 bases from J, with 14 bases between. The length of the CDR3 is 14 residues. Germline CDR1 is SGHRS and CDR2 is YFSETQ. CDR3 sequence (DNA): TGCGCCAGCAGCTTGGTTGGAGGGGTGAGGGAGCAGTACTTC. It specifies CASSLVGGVREQYF.

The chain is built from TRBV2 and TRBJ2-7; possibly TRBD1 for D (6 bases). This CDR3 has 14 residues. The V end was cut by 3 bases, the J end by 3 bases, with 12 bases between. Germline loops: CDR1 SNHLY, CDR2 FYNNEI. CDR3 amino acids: CASSERTASYEQYF. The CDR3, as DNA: TGTGCCAGCAGTGAGCGGACAGCCAGCTACGAGCAGTACTTC.

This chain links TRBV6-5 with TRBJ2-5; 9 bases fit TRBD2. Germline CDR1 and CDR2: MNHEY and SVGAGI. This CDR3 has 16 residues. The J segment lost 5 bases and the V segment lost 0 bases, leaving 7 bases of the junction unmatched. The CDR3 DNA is TGTGCCAGCAGTTACTCTAGCGGGAGCGGTGGGGAGACCCAGTACTTC. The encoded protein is CASSYSSGSGGETQYF.

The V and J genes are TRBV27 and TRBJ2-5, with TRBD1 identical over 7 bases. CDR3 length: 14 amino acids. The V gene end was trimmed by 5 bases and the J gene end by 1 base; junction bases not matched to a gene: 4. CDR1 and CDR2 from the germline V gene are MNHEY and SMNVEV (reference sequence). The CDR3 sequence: CASSAWDSQETQYF. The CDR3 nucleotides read TGTGCCAGCAGTGCGTGGGACAGCCAAGAGACCCAGTACTTC.

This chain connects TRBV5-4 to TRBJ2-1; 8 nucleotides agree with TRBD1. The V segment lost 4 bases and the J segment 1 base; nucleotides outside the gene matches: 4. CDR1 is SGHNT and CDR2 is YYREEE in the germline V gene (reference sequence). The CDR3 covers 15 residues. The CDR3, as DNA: TGTGCCAGCAGCCCTGGGACAGGATCCTACAATGAGCAGTTCTTC. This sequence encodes CASSPGTGSYNEQFF.

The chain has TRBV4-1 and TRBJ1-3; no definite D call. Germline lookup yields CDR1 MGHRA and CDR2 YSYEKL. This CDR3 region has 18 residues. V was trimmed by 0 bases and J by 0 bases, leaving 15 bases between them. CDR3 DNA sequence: TGCGCCAGCAGCCAAGATCCCCCTTATTTCAGCTCTGGAAACACCATATATTTT. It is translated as CASSQDPPYFSSGNTIYF.

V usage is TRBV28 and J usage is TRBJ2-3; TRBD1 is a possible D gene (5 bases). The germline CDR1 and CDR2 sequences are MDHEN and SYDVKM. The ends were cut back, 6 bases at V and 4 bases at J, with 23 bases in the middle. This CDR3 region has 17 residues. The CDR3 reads CASSLRPGRQGSDTQYF. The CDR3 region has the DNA TGTGCCAGCAGCTTAAGACCCGGGCGGCAGGGATCAGATACGCAGTATTTT.

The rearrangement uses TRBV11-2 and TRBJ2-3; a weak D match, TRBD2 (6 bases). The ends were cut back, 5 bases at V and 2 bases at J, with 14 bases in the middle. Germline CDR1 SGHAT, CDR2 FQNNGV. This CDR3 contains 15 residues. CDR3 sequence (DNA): TGTGCCAGCAGCCCGCCAGGGAGGAACACAGATACGCAGTATTTT. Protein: CASSPPGRNTDTQYF. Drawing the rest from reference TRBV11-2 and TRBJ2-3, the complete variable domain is EAGVAQSPRYKIIEKRQSVAFWCNPISGHATLYWYQQILGQGPKLLIQFQNNGVVDDSQLPKDRFSAERLKGVDSTLKIQPAKLEDSAVYLCASSPPGRNTDTQYFGPGTRLTVL.

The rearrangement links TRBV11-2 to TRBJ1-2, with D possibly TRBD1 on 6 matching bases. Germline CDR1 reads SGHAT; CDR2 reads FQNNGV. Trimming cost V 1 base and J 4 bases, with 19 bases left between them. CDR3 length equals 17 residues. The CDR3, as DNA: TGTGCCAGCAGCTTAGTTGGCGAGGGGGGCTGGGGCTATGGCTACACCTTC. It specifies CASSLVGEGGWGYGYTF.

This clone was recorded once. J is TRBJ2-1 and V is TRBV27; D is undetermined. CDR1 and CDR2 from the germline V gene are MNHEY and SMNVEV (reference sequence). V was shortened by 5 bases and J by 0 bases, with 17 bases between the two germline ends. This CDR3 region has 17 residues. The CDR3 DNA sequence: TGTGCCAGCAGTCCAATGTCGCTGAAAAGCTCCTACAATGAGCAGTTCTTC. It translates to CASSPMSLKSSYNEQFF.

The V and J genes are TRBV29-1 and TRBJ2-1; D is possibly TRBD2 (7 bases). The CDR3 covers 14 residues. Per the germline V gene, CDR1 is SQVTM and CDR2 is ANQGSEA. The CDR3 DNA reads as TGCAGTACGTACGGGGGGCGGGTGGACAATGAGCAGTTCTTC. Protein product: CSTYGGRVDNEQFF.